The 12 T cell receptor beta chains in this list originate from one sample, sequenced in a study of blood T cell repertoires in COVID-19. Some clones are missing from TCRdb's copy, which holds only in-frame ones; the method was immunoSEQ multiplex PCR. The profile shows 100,000 to 150,000 clones, 86% of them singletons. Specimen: peripheral blood. Every receptor here comes from a woman between 70 and 85 years old with COVID-19, enrolled during active disease.

The chain recombines TRBV5-1 with TRBJ1-6; no clear D gene. The V gene's germline CDR1 is SGHRS and CDR2 YFSETQ. Trimming took 0 bases from V and 6 from J, leaving 7 bases between them. The CDR3 extends over 14 amino acids. The CDR3 DNA reads TGCGCCAGCAGCTTGGGCGGCCCTAATTCACCCCTCCACTTT. Protein: CASSLGGPNSPLHF.

The chain carries TRBV5-5 and TRBJ2-1; TRBD2 might be the D (5 bases). Trimming pared 3 bases from V and 6 bases from J, leaving 10 bases between. The germline V gene encodes CDR1 SGHKS and CDR2 YYEKEE (reference sequence). The CDR3 consists of 13 residues. The CDR3 DNA sequence: TGTGCCAGCAGCTCCGGGATCCCCAATGAGCAGTTCTTC. Protein sequence: CASSSGIPNEQFF.

V usage is TRBV7-6 and J usage is TRBJ2-2; 9 bases line up with TRBD2. This CDR3 is built from 15 residues. With 4 bases clipped from V and 7 bases from J, the junction kept 7 bases outside the gene matches. Germline CDR1 reads SGHVS; CDR2 reads FNYEAQ. CDR3 bases: TGTGCCAGCAGCTGGACTAGCGAGGGTGGCGGGGAGCTGTTTTTT. It is translated as CASSWTSEGGGELFF.

The chain uses TRBV7-9 and TRBJ2-2; D uncertain. The CDR3 loop spans 14 amino acids. Germline V gene lookup returns CDR1 SEHNR and CDR2 FQNEAQ (reference sequence). Trimming shortened V by 5 bases and J by 1 base, and 8 bases separated the two germline ends. CDR3 coding DNA: TGTGCCAGCAGCCCCGGCGGGAACACCGGGGAGCTGTTTTTT. Its translation: CASSPGGNTGELFF.

The chain is built from TRBV7-6 and TRBJ2-1, with D hard to call. The CDR3 consists of 14 residues. The V and J ends lost 1 base and 0 bases respectively, with 4 bases between them. CDR1 is SGHVS and CDR2 is FNYEAQ in the germline V gene. CDR3 DNA sequence: TGTGCCAGCAGCTTAGACACCTCCTACAATGAGCAGTTCTTC. Its translation is CASSLDTSYNEQFF.

This clone was detected only a few times. The chain is built from TRBV19 and TRBJ1-6; no clear D. Germline CDR1 LNHDA, CDR2 SQIVND (reference sequence). V gave up 3 bases and J gave up 6 bases, with 9 bases separating them. This CDR3 spans 14 amino acids. The CDR3 coding sequence is TGTGCCAGTAGTATGGGCCAAGCTAATTCACCCCTCCACTTT. Translated, it gives CASSMGQANSPLHF.

The chain joins TRBV9 to TRBJ2-3, with a weak D call TRBD2 (6 bases). This CDR3 has 17 amino acids. The V gene lost 0 bases and the J gene lost 2 bases, with 16 bases spanning the gap. Germline lookup yields CDR1 SGDLS and CDR2 YYNGEE. CDR3 sequence (DNA): TGTGCCAGCAGCGTAGGGGGACGGCCGCGGGACACAGATACGCAGTATTTT. Protein sequence: CASSVGGRPRDTDTQYF. Combining the CDR3 with reference TRBV9 and TRBJ2-3 gives the whole variable domain DSGVTQTPKHLITATGQRVTLRCSPRSGDLSVYWYQQSLDQGLQFLIQYYNGEERAKGNILERFSAQQFPDLHSELNLSSLELGDSALYFCASSVGGRPRDTDTQYFGPGTRLTVL.

This clone was detected a few times. J is TRBJ2-3 and V is TRBV9; possible D gene TRBD2, 6 bases. Germline V gene lookup returns CDR1 SGDLS and CDR2 YYNGEE. Trimming cost V 2 bases and J 4 bases, with 11 bases left between them. This CDR3 has 14 residues. In nucleotides, the CDR3 is TGTGCCAGCAGCGTGACGCCGGGGGCAGATACGCAGTATTTT. It is translated as CASSVTPGADTQYF.

This rearrangement joins TRBV28 to TRBJ1-3; unclear D gene. CDR1 and CDR2 (germline): MDHEN, SYDVKM. V lost 5 bases and J 0 bases, leaving 8 bases between the germline ends. This CDR3 has 14 amino acids. As DNA, the CDR3 is TGTGCCAGCAGTACTAAGCCCTCTGGAAACACCATATATTTT. The encoded protein is CASSTKPSGNTIYF.

The genes are TRBV30 and TRBJ2-7, with D possibly TRBD1 on 5 matching bases. V was clipped by 3 bases and J by 3 bases, with 9 bases between them. The CDR3 is 12 residues long. CDR1 is GTSNPN and CDR2 is SVGIG in the germline V gene (reference sequence). The CDR3 DNA follows: TGTGCCTGGAGGACAGTAGGCTACGAGCAGTACTTC. It encodes CAWRTVGYEQYF.

The chain employs TRBV5-1 and TRBJ2-5; 13 bases are shared with TRBD2. Germline V lookup: CDR1 SGHRS, CDR2 YFSETQ. V shed 1 base and J 5 bases; nucleotides not matched to a gene: 8. The CDR3 runs to 17 residues. The chain's CDR3 is CASSLTSGGASGETQYF. Here the CDR3 DNA reads TGCGCCAGCAGCTTGACTAGCGGGGGGGCGTCCGGGGAGACCCAGTACTTC.

This sequence joins TRBV20-1 and TRBJ2-7, with D maybe TRBD1 (5 bases). V lost 3 bases, J lost 3 bases, and 15 bases lay in between. Germline CDR1 is DFQATT and CDR2 is SNEGSKA (reference sequence). The CDR3 is 14 amino acids. CDR3 sequence: CSASMTDLLYEQYF. DNA of the CDR3: TGCAGTGCTAGTATGACAGATTTACTCTACGAGCAGTACTTC.